The entry that follows covers one TCR beta chain sequence. This entry belongs to a study of control samples from healthy donors and cancer patients. CDR1 and CDR2 from the germline V gene are MNHEY and SVGEGT. This CDR3 has 15 residues. V lost 2 bases to trimming and J lost 6 bases; unmatched junction nucleotides: 3. This table comes from immunoSEQ multiplex PCR, and its TCRdb copy is limited to in-frame clones, with some not included. The sample shows about 86,000 clones, about 89% of them seen only once. This receptor was identified in a woman aged 50 to 65 with colorectal cancer. The sample comprised PBMCs. This rearrangement joins TRBV6-2 or TRBV6-3 to TRBJ2-7; 14 nucleotides agree with TRBD2. CDR3 nucleotide sequence: TGTGCCAGCAGTTACGGGACTAGCGGGGGCTCCGAGCAGTACGTC. It translates to CASSYGTSGGSEQYV.